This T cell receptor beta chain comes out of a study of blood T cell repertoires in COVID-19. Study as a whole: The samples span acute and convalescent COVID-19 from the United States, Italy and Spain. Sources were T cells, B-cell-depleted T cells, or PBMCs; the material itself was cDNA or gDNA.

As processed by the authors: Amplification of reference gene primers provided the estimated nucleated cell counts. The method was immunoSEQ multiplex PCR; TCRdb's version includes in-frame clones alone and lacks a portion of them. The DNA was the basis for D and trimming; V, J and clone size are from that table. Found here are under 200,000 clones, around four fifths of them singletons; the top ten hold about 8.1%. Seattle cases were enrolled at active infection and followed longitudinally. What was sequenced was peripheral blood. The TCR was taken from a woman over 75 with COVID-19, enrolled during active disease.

CDR3 sequence (DNA): TGTGCCAGCAGCGGCGGGACCGCGAGCTCCTACGAGCAGTACTTC. Its protein product is CASSGGTASSYEQYF. The genes are TRBV3-1 (or the pseudogene TRBV3-2) and TRBJ2-7; the D gene is possibly TRBD2 (6 bases). CDR1 is LGHDT, CDR2 YNNKEL, per germline (reference sequence). This CDR3 is 15 amino acids long. V lost 5 bases and J 0 bases, leaving 14 bases between the germline ends.